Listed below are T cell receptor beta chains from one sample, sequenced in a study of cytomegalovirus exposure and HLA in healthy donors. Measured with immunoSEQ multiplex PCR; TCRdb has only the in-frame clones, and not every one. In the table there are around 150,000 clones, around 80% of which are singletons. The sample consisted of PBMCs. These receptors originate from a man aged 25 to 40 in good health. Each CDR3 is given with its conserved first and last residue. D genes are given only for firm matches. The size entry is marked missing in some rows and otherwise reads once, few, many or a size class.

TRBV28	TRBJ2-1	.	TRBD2	TGTGCCAGCAGTCCGCGTGGCGGGAGGGGGAATGAGCAGTTCTTC	CASSPRGGRGNEQFF
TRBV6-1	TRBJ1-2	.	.	TGTGCCAGCAGTGAGAGGCCTGGGGGCTACACCTTC	CASSERPGGYTF
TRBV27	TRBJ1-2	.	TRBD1	TGTGCCAGCAGTACCAGACAGGGGGCGGGTGGCTACACCTTC	CASSTRQGAGGYTF
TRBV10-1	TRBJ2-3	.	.	TGCGCCAGCAGTGATCTTGGGGAGCGGAGGGGTACGCAGTATTTT	CASSDLGERRGTQYF
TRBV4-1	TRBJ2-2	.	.	TGCGCCAGCAGCCAAGATCCGGGGGGCGCGGGCACCGGGGAGCTGTTTTTT	CASSQDPGGAGTGELFF
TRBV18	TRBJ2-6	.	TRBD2	TGTGCCAGCTCACTCCAGGGAGGGGCGACTGGGGCCAACGTCCTGACTTTC	CASSLQGGATGANVLTF
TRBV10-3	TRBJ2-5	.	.	TGTGCCATCGGGGCCGCTGCGGAGACCCAGTACTTC	CAIGAAAETQYF
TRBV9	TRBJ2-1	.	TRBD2	TGTGCCAGCAGCCCTCTTGTGGGACTAGCGAACAATGAGCAGTTCTTC	CASSPLVGLANNEQFF
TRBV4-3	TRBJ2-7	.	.	TGCGCCAGCAGCCAAGTGGAGGGGACCCTGTTGGGCGAGCAGTACTTC	CASSQVEGTLLGEQYF
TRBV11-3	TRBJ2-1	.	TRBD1	TGTGCCAGCAGCCCCTCGACAGGGAATAATGAGCAGTTCTTC	CASSPSTGNNEQFF
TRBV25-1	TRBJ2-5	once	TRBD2	TGTGCCAGCTCTTCCCGGACTAGCGGACAAGAGACCCAGTACTTC	CASSSRTSGQETQYF
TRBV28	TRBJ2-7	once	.	TGTGCCAGCACCTCAGGGGCCCGGAACTCCTACGAGCAGTACTTC	CASTSGARNSYEQYF
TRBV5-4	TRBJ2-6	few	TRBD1	TGTGCCAGCAGCCAGGACAGGGTCTTGGCCAACGTCCTGACTTTC	CASSQDRVLANVLTF
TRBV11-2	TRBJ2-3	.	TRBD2	TGTGCCAGCAGCCCCCGGGGGGGAGGGTCAGATACGCAGTATTTT	CASSPRGGGSDTQYF
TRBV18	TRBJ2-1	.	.	TGTGCCAGCTCTTCCGGGGATGAGCAGTTCTTC	CASSSGDEQFF
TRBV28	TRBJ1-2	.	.	TGTGCCAGCAGTTCGGGACTTAGTGGCTACACCTTC	CASSSGLSGYTF
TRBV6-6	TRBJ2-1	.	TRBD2	TGTGCCAGCAGCCAAAGCGGGAGGGGGGGGTACAATGAGCAGTTCTTC	CASSQSGRGGYNEQFF
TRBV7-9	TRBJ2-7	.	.	TGTGCCAGCAGCTTATCGGGAGAACGCTACGAGCAGTACTTC	CASSLSGERYEQYF
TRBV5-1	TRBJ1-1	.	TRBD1	TGCGCCAGCAGCACCTACACGACAGGGTCGGGCACTGAAGCTTTCTTT	CASSTYTTGSGTEAFF
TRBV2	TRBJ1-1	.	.	TGTGCCAGCAGACCTCGGGGCACTGAAGCTTTCTTT	CASRPRGTEAFF
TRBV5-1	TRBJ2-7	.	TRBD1	TGCACCAGCAGCTTGGTTACAGGGGCTTACGAGCAGTACTTC	CTSSLVTGAYEQYF
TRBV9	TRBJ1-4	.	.	TGTGCCAGCAGCGAGACAGTAACTAATGAAAAACTGTTTTTT	CASSETVTNEKLFF
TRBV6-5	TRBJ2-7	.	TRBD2	TGTGCCAGCAGTTACGGGTCTAGGACTAGCGGCCACGAGCAGTACTTC	CASSYGSRTSGHEQYF
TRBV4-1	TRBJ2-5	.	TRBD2	TGCGCCAGCAGCCAGACTAGCGTCGTGGGGACCCAGTACTTC	CASSQTSVVGTQYF
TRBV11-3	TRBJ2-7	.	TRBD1	TGTGCCAGCAGCTTACCCCGACAGGGGTCCTCCTACGAGCAGTACTTC	CASSLPRQGSSYEQYF
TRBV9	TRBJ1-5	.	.	TGTGCCAGCAGCGCGGGGGTCCGGCCAAATCAGCCCCAGCATTTT	CASSAGVRPNQPQHF
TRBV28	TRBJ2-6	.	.	TGTGCCAGCAGTTTACAGGGCTCTGGGGCCAACGTCCTGACTTTC	CASSLQGSGANVLTF
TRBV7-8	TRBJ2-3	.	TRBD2	TGTGCCAGCAGCCGACTAGCGGGAGGTTTTGGGAGCACAGATACGCAGTATTTT	CASSRLAGGFGSTDTQYF
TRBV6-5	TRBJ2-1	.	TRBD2	TGTGCCAGCAGTTACTCGGGCGGGAGGCCGTACAATGAGCAGTTCTTC	CASSYSGGRPYNEQFF
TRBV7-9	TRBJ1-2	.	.	TGTGCCAGCACCAGAGATCAGGCCCGGGGGGGCTACACCTTC	CASTRDQARGGYTF
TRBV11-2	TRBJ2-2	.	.	TGTGCCAGCAGCACTCTGAAGACGAACACCGGGGAGCTGTTTTTT	CASSTLKTNTGELFF
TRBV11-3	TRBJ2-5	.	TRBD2	TGTGCCAGCAGAGACCGGGGGGGGGAGACCCAGTACTTC	CASRDRGGETQYF
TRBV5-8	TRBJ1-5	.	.	TGTGCCAGCAGCTTGCGAGGGCAGCCCCAGCATTTT	CASSLRGQPQHF
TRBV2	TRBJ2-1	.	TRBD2	TGTGCCACCAGTAGCGGGAGCTCCTACAATGAGCAGTTCTTC	CATSSGSSYNEQFF
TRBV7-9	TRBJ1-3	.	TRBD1	TGTGCCAGCAGCACCCGGGACAGGGGGCCAGGAAACACCATATATTTT	CASSTRDRGPGNTIYF
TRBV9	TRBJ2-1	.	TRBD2	TGTGCCAGCAGCGTAGCAACTAGCGGGAGGAATGAGCAGTTCTTC	CASSVATSGRNEQFF
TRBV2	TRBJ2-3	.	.	TGTGCCAGCAGTGAAGCAGGGGTAGTTGCAGATACGCAGTATTTT	CASSEAGVVADTQYF
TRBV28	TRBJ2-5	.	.	TGTGCCAGCAGTGAGTCATGGGAGACCCAGTACTTC	CASSESWETQYF
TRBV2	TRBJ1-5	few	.	TGTGCCAGCAGTGAAGCGCAGGGAAATCAGCCCCAGCATTTT	CASSEAQGNQPQHF
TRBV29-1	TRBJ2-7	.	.	TGCAGCGTTGGGGCCATAGGGCGGGGCTACGAGCAGTACTTC	CSVGAIGRGYEQYF
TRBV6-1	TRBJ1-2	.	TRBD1	TGTGCCAGCACTACGACAGGGACGGAAAGCTACACCTTC	CASTTTGTESYTF
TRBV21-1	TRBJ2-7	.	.	TGTGCCAGCAGGAGACTAGCGGGATTACTAGGCGAGCAGTACTTC	CASRRLAGLLGEQYF
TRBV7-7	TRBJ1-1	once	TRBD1	TGTGCCAGCAGCGCCAGGACAGGAGCTGAAGCTTTCTTT	CASSARTGAEAFF
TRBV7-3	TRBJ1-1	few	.	TGTGCCAGCAGCTCATACGGGACTACTGAAGCTTTCTTT	CASSSYGTTEAFF
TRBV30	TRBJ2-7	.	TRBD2	TGTGCCTGGAGTTTAGGGGACTACCGGTACGAGCAGTACTTC	CAWSLGDYRYEQYF
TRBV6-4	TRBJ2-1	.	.	TGTGCCAGCAGTGATCAGCCCGGAGGGGCCAATGAGCAGTTCTTC	CASSDQPGGANEQFF
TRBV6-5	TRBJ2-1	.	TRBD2	TGTGCCAGCAGTTCCCGCGGGAGTTCCTACAATGAGCAGTTCTTC	CASSSRGSSYNEQFF
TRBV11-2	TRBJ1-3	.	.	TGTGCCAGCAGCTTAGCCCAGGCTGCCGTCGGTGACACCATATATTTT	CASSLAQAAVGDTIYF
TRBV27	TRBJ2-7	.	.	TGTGCCAGCAGCCCGGGACACCACTACGAGCAGTACTTC	CASSPGHHYEQYF
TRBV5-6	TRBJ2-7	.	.	TGTGCCAGCAGCGCCGGACTTCTGTCCTACGAGCAGTACTTC	CASSAGLLSYEQYF
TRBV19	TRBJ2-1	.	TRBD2	TGTGCCAGTAGTATCTCCCCTAGCGGGTACAATGAGCAGTTCTTC	CASSISPSGYNEQFF
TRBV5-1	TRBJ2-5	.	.	TGCGCCAGCAGCTTGGGGCAGGGAGGACAAGAGACCCAGTACTTC	CASSLGQGGQETQYF
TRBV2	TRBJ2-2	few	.	TGTGCCAGCAGGGGACGGGGAGGCACCGGGGAGCTGTTTTTT	CASRGRGGTGELFF
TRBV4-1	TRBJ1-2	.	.	TGCGCCAGCAGCCATCCCGCGGGCAGCTCCTATGGCTACACCTTC	CASSHPAGSSYGYTF
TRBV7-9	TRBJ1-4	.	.	TGTGCCAGCAGCGTGCAGGGACTTAATGAAAAACTGTTTTTT	CASSVQGLNEKLFF